Presented here are 25 T cell receptor beta chains from one specimen sequenced in a study of Graves' ophthalmopathy and Graves' hyperthyroidism. RNA transcripts served as template for amplifying TCR beta CDR3 sequences. After a first-round RT-PCR with HTBI primers, a second-round multiplex PCR was run. TCRdb re-derived calls from the multiplex PCR reads in MiXCR, one entry per CDR3 protein. The repertoire holds roughly 410,000 distinct CDR3 sequences, with 15% as singletons. Sequences were obtained from peripheral blood. The source of these receptors is a young woman with stable Graves' hyperthyroidism.

Details on this clonotype: A much larger clone differs from this one at a single base, so this may be a read error. It is likely a read error, because the conserved phenylalanine at the end of the CDR3 is missing. The chain links TRBV27 to TRBJ2-3; TRBD1 agrees at 9 bases. The germline V gene has CDR1 MNHEY and CDR2 SMNVEV (reference sequence). The CDR3 sequence is 15 residues long. V was pared by 4 bases and J by 0 bases, with 2 bases of the junction left unmatched. The CDR3 DNA sequence: TGTGCCAGCAGTTCGGACAGGGGAAGCACAGATACGCAGTATTGT. It codes for CASSSDRGSTDTQYC.

Ten or more counts support this clonotype. The chain has TRBV12-3 or TRBV12-4 and TRBJ1-2; D unclear. Trimming took 1 base from V and 4 from J, leaving 10 bases between them. The length of the CDR3 is 14 residues. CDR3 protein: CASSLGGSSYGYTF. The CDR3 nucleotides read TGTGCCAGCAGTTTAGGCGGCAGTAGCTATGGCTACACCTTC.

Notes on this clonotype: This sequence may be a read error, since a much larger clone differs from it by one base. The gene calls are TRBV11-2 and TRBJ1-6; D possibly corresponds to TRBD1 (6 bases). The germline gives CDR1 SGHAT, CDR2 FQNNGV. This CDR3 is built from 15 residues. In DNA form, the CDR3 reads TGTGCCAGCAGCTTAGAAGGACAGAGAAATTCACACCTCCACTTT. It is translated as CASSLEGQRNSHLHF.

Many counts were recorded for this clonotype. V and J are TRBV7-9 and TRBJ1-1; D is unresolved. The CDR3 loop spans 14 amino acids. Germline values: CDR1 SEHNR, CDR2 FQNEAQ (reference sequence). The V end was cut by 5 bases, the J end by 5 bases, with 15 bases between. The CDR3 protein is CASSPAGFNTEAFF. The CDR3 nucleotides read TGTGCCAGCAGCCCAGCGGGCTTTAATACTGAAGCTTTCTTT. The variable domain in full, with the rest retrieved from reference TRBV7-9 and TRBJ1-1, is DTGVSQNPRHKITKRGQNVTFRCDPISEHNRLYWYRQTLGQGPEFLTYFQNEAQLEKSRLLSDRFSAERPKGSFSTLEIQRTEQGDSAMYLCASSPAGFNTEAFFGQGTRLTVV.

The rearrangement links TRBV12-5 to TRBJ1-5; 7 bases are a match to TRBD1. Germline CDR1 is LGHNT and CDR2 is FRNRAP. The trim removed 5 bases at V and 0 bases at J, leaving 1 base unmatched. CDR3 length: 14 residues. CDR3 region: CASGGTASNQPQHF. CDR3 bases: TGTGCTAGTGGTGGGACAGCTAGCAATCAGCCCCAGCATTTT.

This clonotype has ten or more counts. The CDR3 bases are TGTGCCAGCAGTGAAGGGGAATCCCACGGGGAGACCCAGTACTTC. It translates to CASSEGESHGETQYF. The chain couples TRBV2 to TRBJ2-5; D is uncertain. The V end was cut by 1 base, the J end by 5 bases, with 14 bases between. The CDR3 covers 15 residues. The V gene's germline CDR1 is SNHLY and CDR2 FYNNEI.

This clonotype was picked up many times. The rearrangement joins TRBV12-3 or TRBV12-4 to TRBJ2-5; perhaps TRBD1 as D (5 bases). Trimming cost V 5 bases and J 1 base, with 8 bases left between them. This CDR3 has 13 amino acids. The CDR3 sequence is CASSVRAQETQYF. CDR3 nucleotide sequence: TGTGCCAGCAGTGTCAGGGCCCAAGAGACCCAGTACTTC.

This clonotype showed up many times. The chain links TRBV2 to TRBJ1-2; D uncertain. From germline, CDR1 is SNHLY and CDR2 FYNNEI. V lost 4 bases and J lost 8, with 11 bases in between. The CDR3 totals 12 residues. As DNA, the CDR3 is TGTGCCAGCAGTGGTGAGGGTTGGGGCTACACCTTC. Its protein is CASSGEGWGYTF.

The gene calls are TRBV5-1 and TRBJ2-7; TRBD1 matches 8 bases. Germline trimming cut 0 bases from V and 6 bases from J; bases unmatched to any gene: 5. Looked up from germline, CDR1 is SGHRS and CDR2 is YFSETQ. CDR3 size: 14 residues. The CDR3 sequence is CASSLGTGRAEQYF. The CDR3 DNA reads TGCGCCAGCAGCTTGGGGACAGGGAGAGCCGAGCAGTACTTC.

Many counts were recorded for this clonotype. This chain uses TRBV29-1 with TRBJ2-7; no clear D gene. The ends were cut back, 3 bases at V and 0 bases at J, with 9 bases in the middle. Germline CDR1 and CDR2: SQVTM and ANQGSEA. This CDR3 comprises 13 residues. The CDR3 here is CSVEFPSSYEQYF. CDR3 sequence (DNA): TGCAGCGTTGAGTTTCCTAGCTCCTACGAGCAGTACTTC.

Concerning this clonotype: A much larger clone lies a single base off, so this may be a read error. The gene calls are TRBV19 and TRBJ1-1; D gene uncertain. The CDR3 length is 14 residues. CDR1 and CDR2 from the germline V gene are LNHDA and SQIVND (reference sequence). Here the CDR3 reads CVANPEARNTEAFF. The CDR3 nucleotides read TGTGTCGCGAACCCCGAGGCCAGGAACACTGAAGCTTTCTTT.

The chain combines TRBV12-3 or TRBV12-4 with TRBJ1-2, with D hard to call. The CDR3 has 13 residues. The germline V and J ends were trimmed by 10 bases and 4 bases, with 16 bases remaining between them. In DNA, the CDR3 is TGTGCCACCCAGGACGGGCCCTCCTATGGCTACACCTTC. Protein product: CATQDGPSYGYTF.

This clonotype has at least ten counts. The chain joins TRBV7-9 to TRBJ1-1; D uncertain. CDR3 size: 14 residues. V dropped 5 bases and J dropped 7 bases, with 17 bases sitting between them. Germline CDR1 is SEHNR and CDR2 is FQNEAQ (reference sequence). In DNA, the CDR3 is TGTGCCAGCAGCCCCTCCCCCGGAGAAATTGAAGCTTTCTTT. It encodes CASSPSPGEIEAFF.

The table lists this clonotype with many counts. The chain couples TRBV5-1 to TRBJ2-7; a possible D gene is TRBD1 (8 bases). The CDR3 loop spans 15 amino acids. Trimming removed 0 bases at V and 3 bases at J, with 13 bases between. CDR1 SGHRS and CDR2 YFSETQ come from the germline V gene. CDR3 residues: CASSLGTGTIYEQYF. Written as DNA, the CDR3 is TGCGCCAGCAGCTTGGGGACAGGGACTATCTACGAGCAGTACTTC.

Many counts were recorded for this clonotype. The chain employs TRBV4-1 and TRBJ2-7, with 11 positions matching TRBD2. The CDR3 loop spans 17 amino acids. V was pared by 1 base and J by 2 bases, with 7 bases of the junction left unmatched. Per germline, CDR1 MGHRA and CDR2 YSYEKL. This CDR3 is CASSQGIGGLAAYEQYF. CDR3 DNA: TGCGCCAGCAGCCAAGGGATCGGGGGACTAGCGGCCTACGAGCAGTACTTC.

This chain connects TRBV6-5 to TRBJ1-1; 9 bases line up with TRBD1. CDR1 and CDR2 (germline): MNHEY, SVGAGI. CDR3 length equals 15 residues. The J segment lost 5 bases and the V segment lost 0 bases, leaving 4 bases of the junction unmatched. CDR3 nucleotides: TGTGCCAGCAGTTACTCAGGGACAGGGAAGACTGAAGCTTTCTTT. Amino acids: CASSYSGTGKTEAFF.

This clonotype has a count of ten or more. The rearrangement joins TRBV10-3 to TRBJ2-5, with 9 bases identical to TRBD1. J gave up 4 bases and V 4 bases, and 4 bases lay outside the gene matches. The CDR3 sequence is 14 residues long. Germline assignment: CDR1 ENHRY and CDR2 SYGVKD. Here the CDR3 DNA reads TGTGCCATCAGTGGCGGACAGGGGAGAGAGACCCAGTACTTC. Translation: CAISGGQGRETQYF.

This clonotype was counted ten times or more. This chain connects TRBV7-2 to TRBJ1-5, with D perhaps TRBD1 (5 bases). CDR3 length: 15 amino acids. Per the germline V gene, CDR1 is SGHTA and CDR2 is FQGNSA. Trimming took 2 bases from V and 4 from J, leaving 12 bases between them. DNA of the CDR3: TGTGCCAGCAGCTTAAGTTACCAGGGTAATCAGCCCCAGCATTTT. This encodes CASSLSYQGNQPQHF.

This clonotype was seen at least ten times. This chain joins TRBV24-1 and TRBJ1-6; 9 bases agree with TRBD1. Germline CDR1 KGHDR, CDR2 SFDVKD. Trimming cost V 9 bases and J 4 bases; bases outside gene matches: 0. This CDR3 comprises 13 residues. The CDR3 is CATGTGYNSPLHF. The CDR3 nucleotides are TGTGCCACCGGGACAGGGTATAATTCACCCCTCCACTTT.

In this sample, this clonotype turned up a few times. V gene TRBV18 combines with J gene TRBJ1-1; no clear D. CDR3 size: 14 residues. V was cut by 0 bases and J by 0 bases, with 5 bases left in between. Looked up from germline, CDR1 is KGHSH and CDR2 is LQKENI. As DNA, the CDR3 is TGTGCCAGCTCACCACCGCGGATGAACACTGAAGCTTTCTTT. This translates into CASSPPRMNTEAFF.

This clonotype occurred many times. This chain uses TRBV6-2 or TRBV6-3 with TRBJ1-2, with 8 bases that match TRBD1. The CDR3 is made up of 15 amino acids. With V trimmed by 6 bases and J by 8 bases, 14 bases remained unmatched. Germline values: CDR1 MNHEY, CDR2 SVGEGT. CDR3 residues: CASREGGTGIYGYTF. The CDR3 nucleotides read TGTGCCAGCAGGGAGGGGGGGACAGGAATATACGGCTACACCTTC.

This clonotype has only a few counts. J is TRBJ1-1 and V is TRBV12-3 or TRBV12-4; tentatively, D is TRBD1 (5 bases). The V end was cut by 2 bases, the J end by 1 base, with 8 bases between. This CDR3 is built from 14 residues. In nucleotides, the CDR3 is TGTGCCAGCAGTTTATCAGGGCCGAACACTGAAGCTTTCTTT. Its translation is CASSLSGPNTEAFF.

In its sample, this clonotype was seen many times. The chain has TRBV12-3 or TRBV12-4 and TRBJ1-5; D perhaps matches TRBD1 (6 bases). The CDR3 runs 16 residues. The V gene lost 6 bases and the J gene lost 4 bases, with 19 bases spanning the gap. CDR3 amino acids: CASSPGDHRPNQPQHF. The CDR3 nucleotides are TGTGCCAGCAGCCCAGGGGACCATAGGCCGAATCAGCCCCAGCATTTT.

There are many counts of this clonotype. At one boundary the junction diverges from the germline segment, which might be a read error. The J gene is TRBJ1-6, the V gene TRBV20-1; 10 bases are a match to TRBD1. From germline, CDR1 is DFQATT and CDR2 SNEGSKA (reference sequence). The CDR3 is 15 residues long. The CDR3 loop is CSARAGDRGGSPLHF. As DNA, the CDR3 is TGCAGTGCCAGAGCCGGGGACAGGGGTGGGTCACCCCTCCACTTT.

The rearrangement links TRBV7-3 to TRBJ2-3, with no clear D. Germline V gene sequence: CDR1 SGHTA, CDR2 FQGTGA. The CDR3 is 13 amino acids. Trimming left V 5 bases short and J 0 bases short, with 6 bases between. The CDR3 DNA sequence: TGTGCCAGCAGCACCACTAGCACAGATACGCAGTATTTT. This sequence encodes CASSTTSTDTQYF.